The clone carrying this TCR beta chain was seen many times. The antigen remains undetermined. This entry belongs to a study of identical twins. General study points: Fewer insertions characterized abundant cord blood beta clonotypes, whereas memory repertoires showed none. Modelling underestimated the level of out-of-frame TCR alpha sharing observed in monozygotic twins.

CDR3 size: 13 residues. The ends lost 8 bases at V and 5 bases at J; junction bases unmatched: 9. The germline V gene encodes CDR1 DFQATT and CDR2 SNEGSKA (reference sequence). One entry per CDR3 protein results from TCRdb running MiXCR on the 5' RACE reads. The data show roughly 150,000 distinct CDR3 sequences, with 3% to 4% seen just once and 8.1% held by the top ten. This receptor was taken from a man aged 18 to 35 in good health. Sequenced input: memory T cells sorted from blood. V and J are TRBV20-1 and TRBJ2-7, with 10 nucleotides matching TRBD1. CDR3 in DNA: TGCAGTCCCGGGACAGGGGTATCTCACGAGCAGTACTTC. Its protein is CSPGTGVSHEQYF.